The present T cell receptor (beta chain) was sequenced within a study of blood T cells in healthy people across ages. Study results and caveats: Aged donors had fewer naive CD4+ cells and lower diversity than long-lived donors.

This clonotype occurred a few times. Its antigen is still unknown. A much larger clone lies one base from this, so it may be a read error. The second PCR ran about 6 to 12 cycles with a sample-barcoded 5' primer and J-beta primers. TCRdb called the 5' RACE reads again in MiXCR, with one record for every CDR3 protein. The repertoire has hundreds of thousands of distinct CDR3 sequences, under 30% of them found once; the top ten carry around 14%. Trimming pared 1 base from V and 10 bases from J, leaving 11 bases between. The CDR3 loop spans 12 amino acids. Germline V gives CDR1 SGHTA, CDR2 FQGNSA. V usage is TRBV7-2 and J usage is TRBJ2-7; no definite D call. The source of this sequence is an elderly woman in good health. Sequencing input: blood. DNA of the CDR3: TGTGCCAGCAGCTTAGGCCAGATCGCCCAGTACTTC. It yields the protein CASSLGQIAQYF.